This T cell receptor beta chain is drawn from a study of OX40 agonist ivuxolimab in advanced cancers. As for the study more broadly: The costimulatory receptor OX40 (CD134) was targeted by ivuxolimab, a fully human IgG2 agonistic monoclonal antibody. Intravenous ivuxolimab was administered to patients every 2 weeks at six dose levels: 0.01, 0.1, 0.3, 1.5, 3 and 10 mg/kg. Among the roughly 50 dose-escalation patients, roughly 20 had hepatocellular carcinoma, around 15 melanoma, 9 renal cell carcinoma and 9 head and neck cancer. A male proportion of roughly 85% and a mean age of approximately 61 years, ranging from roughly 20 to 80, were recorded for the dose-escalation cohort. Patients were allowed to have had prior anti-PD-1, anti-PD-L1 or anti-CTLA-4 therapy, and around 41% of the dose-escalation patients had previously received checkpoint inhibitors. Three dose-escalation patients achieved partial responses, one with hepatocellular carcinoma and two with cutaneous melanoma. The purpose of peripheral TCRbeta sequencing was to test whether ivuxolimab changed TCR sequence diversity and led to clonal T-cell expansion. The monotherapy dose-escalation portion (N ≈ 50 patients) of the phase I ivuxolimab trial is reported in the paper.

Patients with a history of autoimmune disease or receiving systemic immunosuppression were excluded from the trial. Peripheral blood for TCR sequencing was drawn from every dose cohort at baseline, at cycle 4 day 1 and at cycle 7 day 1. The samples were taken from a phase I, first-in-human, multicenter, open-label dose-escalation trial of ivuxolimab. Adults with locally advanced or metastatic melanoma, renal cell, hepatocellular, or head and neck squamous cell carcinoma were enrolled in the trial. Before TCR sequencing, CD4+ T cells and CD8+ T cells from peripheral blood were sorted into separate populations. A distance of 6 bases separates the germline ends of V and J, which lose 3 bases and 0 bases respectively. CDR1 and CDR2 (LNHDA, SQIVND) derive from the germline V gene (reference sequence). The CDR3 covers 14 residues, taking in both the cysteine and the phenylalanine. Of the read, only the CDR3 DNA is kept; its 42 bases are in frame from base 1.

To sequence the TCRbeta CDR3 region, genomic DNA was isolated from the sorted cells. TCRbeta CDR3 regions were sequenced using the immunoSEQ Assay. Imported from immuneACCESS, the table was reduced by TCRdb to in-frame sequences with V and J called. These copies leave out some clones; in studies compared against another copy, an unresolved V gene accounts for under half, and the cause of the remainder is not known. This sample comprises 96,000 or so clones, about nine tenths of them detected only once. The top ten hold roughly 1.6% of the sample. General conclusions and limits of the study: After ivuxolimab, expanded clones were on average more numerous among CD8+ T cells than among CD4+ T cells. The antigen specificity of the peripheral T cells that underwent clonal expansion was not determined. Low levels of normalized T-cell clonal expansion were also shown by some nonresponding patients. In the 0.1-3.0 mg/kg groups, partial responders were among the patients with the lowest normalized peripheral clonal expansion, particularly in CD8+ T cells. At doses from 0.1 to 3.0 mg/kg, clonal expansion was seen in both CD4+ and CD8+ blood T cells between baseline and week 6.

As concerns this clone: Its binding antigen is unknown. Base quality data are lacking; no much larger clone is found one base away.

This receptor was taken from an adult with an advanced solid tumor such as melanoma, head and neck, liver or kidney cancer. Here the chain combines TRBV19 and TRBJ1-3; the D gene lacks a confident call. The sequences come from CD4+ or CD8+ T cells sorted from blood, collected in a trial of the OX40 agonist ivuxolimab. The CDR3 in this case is CASSITGSGNTIYF. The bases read TGTGCCAGTAGTATTACGGGCTCTGGAAACACCATATATTTT.